What follows is one TCR beta chain and its context. The antigen remains unidentified. The data originate from a study of response to subunit inactivated influenza vaccine. Study conclusions and caveats: After each seasonal influenza vaccination, few new T cells are recruited, the authors suggested.

TCRdb re-derived calls from the RT-PCR reads in MiXCR, one entry per CDR3 protein. The table has some 520,000 distinct CDR3 sequences, 15% to 20% seen once. V was trimmed by 4 bases and J by 0 bases, leaving 10 bases between them. Germline V gene data show CDR1 as LGHNA and CDR2 as YNFKEQ. The CDR3 is 15 amino acids. The sample here was CD4+ T cells sorted from PBMCs, taken 23 months after vaccination. The V and J genes are TRBV4-2 and TRBJ2-1; tentatively, D is TRBD1 or TRBD2 (5 bases each). The TCR comes from a man between 50 and 75 years old who received an inactivated influenza vaccine. CDR3 bases: TGTGCCAGCAGCCGGGACCAGAGCTCCTACAATGAGCAGTTCTTC. It specifies CASSRDQSSYNEQFF.